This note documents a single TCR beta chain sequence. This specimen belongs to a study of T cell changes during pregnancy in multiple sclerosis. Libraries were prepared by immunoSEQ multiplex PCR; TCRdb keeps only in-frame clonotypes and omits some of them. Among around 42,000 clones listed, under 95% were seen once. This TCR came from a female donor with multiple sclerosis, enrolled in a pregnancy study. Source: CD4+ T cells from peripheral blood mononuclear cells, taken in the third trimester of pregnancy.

The CDR3 coding sequence is TGCAGCGTTGTGCGGGACAGCTCCTACAATGAGCAGTTCTTC. Translated: CSVVRDSSYNEQFF. This chain links TRBV29-1 with TRBJ2-1; D might be TRBD1 (7 bases). Germline-derived CDR1 and CDR2 are SQVTM and ANQGSEA. The CDR3 runs 14 residues. V was shortened by 4 bases and J by 0 bases, with 10 bases between the two germline ends.